Below are 10 T cell receptor beta chains sequenced from a single sample in a study of blood T cell repertoires in COVID-19. Assay: immunoSEQ multiplex PCR; the TCRdb copy retains only in-frame clones and omits some. This table holds about 250,000 clones, around 90% found once. Sequencing was performed on PBMCs or T cells enriched from blood (not recorded which). The receptors were gathered from a woman in her 30s with acute COVID-19.

The V gene is TRBV9, the J gene TRBJ2-1; 8 positions match TRBD2. The trim removed 3 bases at V and 4 bases at J, leaving 12 bases unmatched. The CDR3 is made up of 17 amino acids. Germline-derived CDR1 and CDR2 are SGDLS and YYNGEE. The CDR3 DNA follows: TGTGCCAGCAGCGGCCCATACGGGACTAGGGTTTACAATGAGCAGTTCTTC. Translated: CASSGPYGTRVYNEQFF.

V is TRBV4-1 and J is TRBJ2-5; 7 nucleotides align to TRBD2. The CDR3 loop spans 15 amino acids. The J segment lost 3 bases and the V segment lost 0 bases, leaving 4 bases of the junction unmatched. Germline-derived CDR1 and CDR2 are MGHRA and YSYEKL. CDR3 nucleotides: TGCGCCAGCAGCCAAGACCCAGCGGGGAAAGAGACCCAGTACTTC. Translated, it gives CASSQDPAGKETQYF.

The V gene is TRBV11-3, the J gene TRBJ2-3; TRBD2 aligns across 8 bases. V shed 3 bases and J 5 bases; nucleotides not matched to a gene: 7. The CDR3 runs 15 residues. Germline CDR1 reads SGHNT; CDR2 reads YENEEA. The DNA for the CDR3 is TGTGCCAGCAGCTTTGGCGGGGGGAAGGAAGATACGCAGTATTTT. Protein: CASSFGGGKEDTQYF.

This chain links TRBV2 with TRBJ2-3; tentatively, D is TRBD2 (5 bases). The V gene's germline CDR1 is SNHLY and CDR2 FYNNEI. V gave up 1 base and J gave up 6 bases, with 14 bases separating them. The CDR3 loop spans 15 amino acids. Written as DNA, the CDR3 is TGTGCCAGCAGTGAAGGGTGGACGAGGGTTGATACGCAGTATTTT. The encoded protein is CASSEGWTRVDTQYF.

The chain couples TRBV2 to TRBJ1-5, with 11 bases matching TRBD1. Per germline, CDR1 SNHLY and CDR2 FYNNEI. Trimming removed 2 bases from V and 0 bases from J; junction bases left unmatched: 12. The CDR3 loop spans 20 amino acids. In DNA, the CDR3 is TGTGCCAGCAGTGAATTTCCGGGACAGGGGGGTCGGTATAGCAATCAGCCCCAGCATTTT. Encoded protein: CASSEFPGQGGRYSNQPQHF.

The V gene is TRBV9, the J gene TRBJ2-3; the match to TRBD2 covers 9 bases. The CDR3 sequence is 17 residues long. Trimming at V came to 0 bases and at J to 1 base, leaving 6 bases not matched to a gene. Germline assignment: CDR1 SGDLS and CDR2 YYNGEE. The CDR3 loop reads CASSVGILAGGTDTQYF. The CDR3 DNA sequence: TGTGCCAGCAGCGTAGGAATATTAGCGGGGGGCACAGATACGCAGTATTTT.

The rearrangement joins TRBV2 to TRBJ2-4; possible D gene TRBD1, 6 bases. The CDR3 totals 12 residues. The germline V and J ends were trimmed by 10 bases and 6 bases, with 13 bases remaining between them. From germline, CDR1 is SNHLY and CDR2 FYNNEI. Here the CDR3 DNA reads TGTGCCACCCAGGGGACGGGAAACATTCAGTACTTC. It translates to CATQGTGNIQYF. Full variable domain (remainder filled in from reference TRBV2 and TRBJ2-4): EPEVTQTPSHQVTQMGQEVILRCVPISNHLYFYWYRQILGQKVEFLVSFYNNEISEKSEIFDDQFSVERPDGSNFTLKIRSTKLEDSAMYFCATQGTGNIQYFGAGTRLSVL.

The V gene is TRBV11-2, the J gene TRBJ2-7, with 9 bases matching TRBD2. Germline CDR1 reads SGHAT; CDR2 reads FQNNGV. This CDR3 contains 15 residues. Trimming took 5 bases from V and 4 from J; bases not matched to a gene: 9. The CDR3 loop is CASSRLRGGAYEQYF. The DNA for the CDR3 is TGTGCCAGCAGCCGCCTGCGGGGGGGGGCGTACGAGCAGTACTTC. Full variable domain (rest looked up from reference TRBV11-2 and TRBJ2-7): EAGVAQSPRYKIIEKRQSVAFWCNPISGHATLYWYQQILGQGPKLLIQFQNNGVVDDSQLPKDRFSAERLKGVDSTLKIQPAKLEDSAVYLCASSRLRGGAYEQYFGPGTRLTVT.

The rearrangement uses TRBV27 and TRBJ2-1; the match to TRBD2 covers 12 bases. Looked up from germline, CDR1 is MNHEY and CDR2 is SMNVEV (reference sequence). With V trimmed by 1 base and J by 7 bases, 14 bases remained unmatched. The CDR3 contains 19 residues. The CDR3 region is CASSLFMGAPGLAGNEQFF. The CDR3 DNA is TGTGCCAGCAGTTTATTTATGGGGGCTCCAGGACTAGCGGGGAATGAGCAGTTCTTC.

A single count supports this clone. The V and J genes are TRBV28 and TRBJ2-7; 8 bases line up with TRBD1. V lost 10 bases, J lost 4 bases, and 6 bases stayed unmatched. The CDR3 has 12 amino acids. The germline gives CDR1 MDHEN, CDR2 SYDVKM. The CDR3 DNA sequence: TGTGCCACCAAGGACAGGGCTTACGAGCAGTACTTC. Protein: CATKDRAYEQYF.